The 8 T cell receptor beta chains given below trace back to one sample, sequenced in a study of cytomegalovirus exposure and HLA in healthy donors (dated by TCRdb to the late 2010s). The protocol used for the library was the immunoSEQ multiplex PCR assay. For the multiplex PCR, a mixture combining 60 forward primers for TCR Vbeta segments and 13 reverse primers for TCR Jbeta segments was used. The table comes from immuneACCESS by way of TCRdb, which keeps in-frame sequences with V and J called. Part of the clones is missing from these tables; in studies checked, under half for an unresolved V gene and the rest for unknown reasons. Counted in this sample were over 55,000 clones; around 87% of them appeared once. The ten biggest clones cover 9.5% to 13% of the sample. Sequences were obtained from PBMCs. The receptors here all came from a young woman in good health and CMV-seropositive.

V usage is TRBV19 and J usage is TRBJ2-2; 14 bases are shared with TRBD2. CDR1 is LNHDA, CDR2 SQIVND, per germline (reference sequence). CDR3 length: 17 residues. V lost 5 bases, J lost 5 bases, and 7 bases stayed unmatched. CDR3 in amino acids: CASSAGTSGSWTGELFF. The CDR3 nucleotides read TGTGCCAGTAGTGCCGGGACTAGCGGGAGTTGGACCGGGGAGCTGTTTTTT.

This clone has a handful of counts. The J gene is TRBJ1-4, the V gene TRBV2; D is ambiguous. The CDR3 is 20 residues long. V gave up 4 bases and J gave up 3 bases, with 27 bases separating them. Germline CDR1 reads SNHLY; CDR2 reads FYNNEI. The CDR3 spells CASSAIYGLRGVGSNEKLFF. CDR3 DNA sequence: TGTGCCAGCAGTGCGATTTACGGACTTCGAGGAGTGGGGTCTAATGAAAAACTGTTTTTT.

The J gene is TRBJ2-7, the V gene TRBV11-2, with D perhaps matching TRBD2 (6 bases). Germline CDR1 and CDR2: SGHAT and FQNNGV. Trimming cost V 10 bases and J 4 bases, with 23 bases left between them. The CDR3 is made up of 15 amino acids. The CDR3 loop reads CATGHRNSAGYEQYF. The CDR3, as DNA: TGTGCCACGGGCCACAGGAACTCCGCGGGGTACGAGCAGTACTTC.

The chain joins TRBV5-1 to TRBJ2-7, with 10 bases that match TRBD1. The CDR3 runs 15 residues. The ends lost 4 bases at V and 6 bases at J; junction bases unmatched: 10. Germline assignment: CDR1 SGHRS and CDR2 YFSETQ. DNA of the CDR3: TGCGCCAGCAGCCAAAACCCCGGGACAGGGGTCGAGCAGTACTTC. Its protein is CASSQNPGTGVEQYF.

This chain links TRBV27 with TRBJ2-5; TRBD2 agrees at 13 bases. The closer fit of TRBJ2-7 to the DNA end suggests the J call may be wrong. Germline V lookup: CDR1 MNHEY, CDR2 SMNVEV (reference sequence). CDR3 length equals 15 residues. CDR3 protein: CASSSGLAGVYEQYF. The CDR3, as DNA: TGTGCCAGCAGTTCCGGACTAGCGGGAGTATACGAGCAGTACTTC.

This clone was counted a single time. The chain couples TRBV7-2 to TRBJ2-5; 7 nucleotides align to TRBD2. Germline CDR1 is SGHTA and CDR2 is FQGNSA. The V and J ends lost 1 base and 5 bases, in that order; junction bases with no gene match: 7. CDR3 size: 15 residues. The CDR3: CASSLGLAFVETQYF. The CDR3 nucleotides are TGTGCCAGCAGCTTAGGACTAGCTTTCGTCGAGACCCAGTACTTC. Based on the CDR3 plus reference TRBV7-2 and TRBJ2-5, the full variable domain is GAGVSQSPSNKVTEKGKDVELRCDPISGHTALYWYRQSLGQGLEFLIYFQGNSAPDKSGLPSDRFSAERTGGSVSTLTIQRTQQEDSAVYLCASSLGLAFVETQYFGPGTRLLVL.

The V gene is TRBV30, the J gene TRBJ2-7; D not resolved. V was pared by 5 bases and J by 2 bases, with 13 bases between. CDR3 size: 13 residues. Germline assignment: CDR1 GTSNPN and CDR2 SVGIG (reference sequence). The DNA for the CDR3 is TGTGCCTGGCGGCTTGGAGCTCCCTACGAGCAGTACTTC. This gives the protein CAWRLGAPYEQYF.

V usage is TRBV9 and J usage is TRBJ1-1, with a tentative D call TRBD1 (6 bases). The CDR3 is 16 residues long. The ends were cut back, 4 bases at V and 0 bases at J, with 16 bases in the middle. Germline V gene lookup returns CDR1 SGDLS and CDR2 YYNGEE. Written as DNA, the CDR3 is TGTGCCAGCAGCCCCCGCCGGACAGATCTGAACACTGAAGCTTTCTTT. This translates into CASSPRRTDLNTEAFF. Full variable domain (outside the CDR3, taken from reference TRBV9 and TRBJ1-1): DSGVTQTPKHLITATGQRVTLRCSPRSGDLSVYWYQQSLDQGLQFLIQYYNGEERAKGNILERFSAQQFPDLHSELNLSSLELGDSALYFCASSPRRTDLNTEAFFGQGTRLTVV.